This TCR beta chain was sequenced for a study of blood T cells in healthy people across ages. Germline V gives CDR1 MNHEY, CDR2 SVGEGT. V lost 4 bases and J lost 11, with 17 bases in between. The CDR3 has 13 amino acids. With a J-beta primer mix and a sample-barcoded 5' primer, a second PCR ran about 7 to 12 cycles. A template-switch adaptor with 12 random nucleotides tagged each cDNA molecule. TCRdb re-called the 5' RACE reads through MiXCR, storing one row per CDR3 protein. The sample shows approximately 800,000 distinct CDR3 sequences, around 34% of them seen only once. The sequencing sample was made of blood. This clonotype was obtained from a man younger than 30 in good health. This chain joins TRBV6-2 or TRBV6-3 and TRBJ2-5, with a tentative D call TRBD1 (6 bases). The CDR3 DNA reads TGTGCCAGCAGTTTGCAGGGGTGGAATGAGCAGTACTTC. As protein: CASSLQGWNEQYF.